One and the same sample provided the 14 T cell receptor beta chains below, sequenced in a study of cytomegalovirus exposure and HLA in healthy donors. PCR used 60 Vbeta primers and 13 Jbeta primers. Generated by immunoSEQ multiplex PCR, the TCRdb table keeps only in-frame clones and is missing some. Of 150,000 or so clones in the sample, about 82% are singletons; the top ten hold 0.77%. Sequenced sample: PBMCs. The receptors here all came from a woman under 30 in good health and CMV-seronegative.

This clone was recorded once. The J gene is TRBJ1-2, the V gene TRBV21-1; the D segment call TRBD1 is taken from the table without a DNA check. TRBV21-1 is recorded as a pseudogene. The CDR3 contains 14 residues. In DNA, the CDR3 is TGTGCCAGCAGCAAAAGTAGGACAGGGGGTGATCAGGGATTC. It codes for CASSKSRTGGDQGF.

The chain combines TRBV4-1 with TRBJ1-1; no clear D. V was trimmed by 1 base and J by 6 bases, leaving 6 bases between them. Germline-derived CDR1 and CDR2 are MGHRA and YSYEKL. The CDR3 is 12 residues long. CDR3 nucleotide sequence: TGCGCCAGCAGCCAAGGTATCGCTGAAGCTTTCTTT. Translating it yields CASSQGIAEAFF.

The chain links TRBV25-1 to TRBJ2-7; 9 bases match TRBD2. After removal of 1 base from V and 7 bases from J, the junction contained 8 bases not matched to a gene. Per the germline V gene, CDR1 is MGHDK and CDR2 is SYGVNS. The CDR3 totals 15 residues. The chain's CDR3 is CASSELRNSGGEQYF. CDR3 bases: TGTGCCAGCAGTGAATTAAGAAATAGCGGGGGTGAGCAGTACTTC.

CDR3 loop: CASRGGFSYNEQFF. The CDR3 DNA sequence: TGTGCCAGTAGGGGGGGTTTCTCCTACAATGAGCAGTTCTTC. The genes are TRBV19 and TRBJ2-1; D perhaps matches TRBD2 (6 bases). CDR3 length: 14 residues. CDR1 is LNHDA, CDR2 SQIVND, per germline (reference sequence). Trimming removed 6 bases from V and 0 bases from J, with 9 bases in between.

This chain uses TRBV4-2 with TRBJ2-5; a weak D match, TRBD2 (5 bases). The tail of the sequence fits TRBJ2-7 better, so the J call may be wrong. The germline CDR1 and CDR2 sequences are LGHNA and YNFKEQ. The CDR3 extends over 14 amino acids. In nucleotides, the CDR3 is TGTGCCAGCAGCCAAGCGGCCGGGGTCCACGAGCAGTACTTC. Its protein is CASSQAAGVHEQYF.

This chain connects TRBV19 to TRBJ2-7; D might be TRBD2 (6 bases). There are 12 residues in the CDR3. CDR1 and CDR2 (germline): LNHDA, SQIVND (reference sequence). Trimming left V 3 bases short and J 5 bases short, with 8 bases between. The CDR3 loop is CASSISGDEQYF. The CDR3, as DNA: TGTGCCAGTAGTATTTCGGGGGACGAGCAGTACTTC.

This clone was observed a single time. The rearrangement links TRBV18 to TRBJ2-1; TRBD1 is a possible D gene (6 bases). Trimming cost V 6 bases and J 0 bases, with 15 bases left between them. CDR3 length equals 16 residues. Germline lookup yields CDR1 KGHSH and CDR2 LQKENI. CDR3 sequence reads: CASSLTGLSSYNEQFF. The CDR3 DNA sequence: TGTGCCAGCTCCCTAACAGGGCTATCCTCCTACAATGAGCAGTTCTTC.

This clone was found once. The chain couples TRBV11-2 to TRBJ2-6, with a possible D match to TRBD1 (6 bases). The germline V gene encodes CDR1 SGHAT and CDR2 FQNNGV. The V and J ends lost 8 bases and 4 bases respectively, with 18 bases between them. The CDR3 consists of 16 residues. CDR3 sequence: CASGTFRGSGANVLTF. CDR3 coding DNA: TGTGCCAGCGGTACATTCAGGGGTTCCGGGGCCAACGTCCTGACTTTC.

The chain is built from TRBV6-6 and TRBJ1-5; D might be TRBD1 (5 bases). This CDR3 has 14 residues. The V gene's germline CDR1 is MNHNY and CDR2 SVGAGI (reference sequence). The V end was cut by 6 bases, the J end by 1 base, with 10 bases between. Here the CDR3 reads CASRPGSSNQPQHF. The DNA for the CDR3 is TGTGCCAGCAGGCCAGGGTCAAGCAATCAGCCCCAGCATTTT.

The chain recombines TRBV19 with TRBJ1-2, with D maybe TRBD1 (5 bases). V lost 4 bases and J 6 bases, leaving 18 bases between the germline ends. CDR1 is LNHDA and CDR2 is SQIVND in the germline V gene (reference sequence). The CDR3 sequence is 15 residues long. CDR3 DNA sequence: TGTGCCAGTAGTAAACGGGCAGGGCCTGCTGATGGCTACACCTTC. Protein product: CASSKRAGPADGYTF.

This clone was seen only once. A read error may produce the germline difference seen at one junction end. The genes are TRBV7-9 and TRBJ1-5; 10 nucleotides line up with TRBD1. This CDR3 contains 16 residues. Per germline, CDR1 SEHNR and CDR2 FQNEAQ (reference sequence). This CDR3 reads CSSSFFGTGGNQPQHF. CDR3 DNA: TGTTCCAGCAGCTTTTTTGGGACAGGGGGCAATCAGCCCCAGCATTTT.

J is TRBJ2-3 and V is TRBV7-2, with TRBD2 identical over 8 bases. Germline V gene data show CDR1 as SGHTA and CDR2 as FQGNSA. The CDR3 contains 15 residues. V lost 5 bases and J lost 5; bases outside the gene matches: 9. CDR3 in amino acids: CASSRTSGSRDTQYF. CDR3 coding DNA: TGTGCCAGCAGCAGAACTAGCGGAAGTAGAGATACGCAGTATTTT.

This clone was found once. DNA of the CDR3: TGTGCCAGCAGCAGCTCGAACACCGGGGAGCTGTTTTTT. Translation: CASSSSNTGELFF. V is TRBV13 and J is TRBJ2-2; D is undetermined. This CDR3 contains 13 residues. CDR1 is PRHDT, CDR2 FYEKMQ, per germline (reference sequence). Trimming took 5 bases from V and 0 from J, leaving 4 bases between them.

The chain recombines TRBV19 with TRBJ2-5; 10 nucleotides match TRBD2. CDR3 length: 15 residues. J lost 5 bases, V lost 5 bases, and 8 bases had no gene match. Germline V gene data show CDR1 as LNHDA and CDR2 as SQIVND (reference sequence). Written as DNA, the CDR3 is TGTGCCAGTAGTGCCCTAGCGGGAGAGGGGGAGACCCAGTACTTC. Protein sequence: CASSALAGEGETQYF.